This T cell receptor beta chain derives from a study of long-term antiretroviral therapy in people with HIV. Study outcomes and limitations: With ART, diversity went up but was still lower than in transplant donor controls.

Of note for this clone: Its matching antigen is unknown.

The CDR3 spans 16 residues. Germline V gene lookup returns CDR1 SGHAT and CDR2 FQNNGV. Trimming at V came to 6 bases and at J to 4 bases, leaving 11 bases not matched to a gene. Researchers report immunoSEQ v3.0 was run at survey level. Some clones are missing from TCRdb's copy, which holds only in-frame ones; the method was immunoSEQ multiplex PCR. The repertoire includes roughly 28,000 clones, 86% of them detected once, and under 5.5% sits in the top ten. The sequenced sample was unsorted PBMCs, obtained approximately 2.6 years after starting antiretroviral therapy. J is TRBJ2-1 and V is TRBV11-2, with TRBD2 matching 8 bases. This clonotype was sampled from a man in his forties with HIV. DNA of the CDR3: TGTGCCAGCAGTCGAGGGGCGGGAGGAAATTACAATGAGCAGTTCTTC. This encodes CASSRGAGGNYNEQFF.